This is a list of T cell receptor beta chains from one sample in a study of shared clonotypes between healthy human individuals. Sequenced by immunoSEQ multiplex PCR; TCRdb stores in-frame clones only, minus some. The data contain roughly 890,000 clones, almost 95% of them singletons. Input material: naive CD8+ T cells sorted from blood. The receptors were gathered from a young man in good health. Each CDR3 is given with its conserved first and last residue. Fields, in order: clone size, V gene, J gene, D gene, CDR3 DNA, CDR3 protein. D genes are given only for firm matches. Expanded clones get a size class; other rows say once, few or many, or leave the size out.

size: -; V: TRBV7-2; J: TRBJ2-1; D: TRBD2; DNA: TGTGCCAGCAGCTTAGTTACTAGCGGGAGGTCTAATGAGCAGTTCTTC; CDR3: CASSLVTSGRSNEQFF
size: -; V: TRBV7-9; J: TRBJ2-1; D: TRBD2; DNA: TGTGCCAGCAGCGGGGGGCTAGCGGGACTAAGGAGCTCCTACAATGAGCAGTTCTTC; CDR3: CASSGGLAGLRSSYNEQFF
size: -; V: TRBV10-2; J: TRBJ2-1; D: -; DNA: TGCGCCAGCAGCCTGGTGGACCCCCCCAATGAGCAGTTCTTC; CDR3: CASSLVDPPNEQFF
size: -; V: TRBV4-3; J: TRBJ2-2; D: -; DNA: TGCGCCAGCAGCAGCGGACCAACCACCGGGGAGCTGTTTTTT; CDR3: CASSSGPTTGELFF
size: -; V: TRBV28; J: TRBJ2-7; D: TRBD2; DNA: TGTGCCAGCAGTTTACCCATAGGGACTAGCGGCTACTACGAGCAGTACTTC; CDR3: CASSLPIGTSGYYEQYF
size: -; V: TRBV21-1; J: TRBJ2-2; D: -; DNA: TGTGCCAGCAGCAAAGGATGGAGGGACGGCACCGGGGAGCTGTTTTTT; CDR3: CASSKGWRDGTGELFF
size: -; V: TRBV28; J: TRBJ2-7; D: TRBD1; DNA: TGTGCCAGCACTCGGGACAGGGCCTTTGGGAGGGAGCAGTACTTC; CDR3: CASTRDRAFGREQYF
size: -; V: TRBV6-1; J: TRBJ2-7; D: -; DNA: TGTGCCAGCTACGGACCTTACGAGCAGTACTTC; CDR3: CASYGPYEQYF
size: few; V: TRBV18; J: TRBJ2-3; D: -; DNA: TGTGCCAGCTCACCCGCCGGGGGAGGCACAGATACGCAGTATTTT; CDR3: CASSPAGGGTDTQYF
size: -; V: TRBV9; J: TRBJ2-3; D: -; DNA: TGTGCCAGCAGCTATACAGGGGATACGCAGTATTTT; CDR3: CASSYTGDTQYF
size: once; V: TRBV11-2; J: TRBJ2-4; D: -; DNA: TGTGCCAGCAGCTTAGTAAGGGTAGCCAAAAACATTCAGTACTTC; CDR3: CASSLVRVAKNIQYF
size: -; V: TRBV9; J: TRBJ2-7; D: TRBD2; DNA: TGTGCCAGCAGCCCCGGGGGGAGCTCCTACGAGCAGTACTTC; CDR3: CASSPGGSSYEQYF
size: -; V: TRBV4-1; J: TRBJ2-1; D: -; DNA: TGCGCCAGCAGCCAAGAGGTTTACAATGAGCAGTTCTTC; CDR3: CASSQEVYNEQFF
size: -; V: TRBV10-2; J: TRBJ2-7; D: -; DNA: TGCGCCAGCAGTGAGAATAATCTAGCTTTAGCTTACGAGCAGTACTTC; CDR3: CASSENNLALAYEQYF
size: -; V: TRBV30; J: TRBJ2-1; D: -; DNA: TGTGCCTTGGTTGGCTACTCCTACAATGAGCAGTTCTTC; CDR3: CALVGYSYNEQFF
size: once; V: TRBV7-9; J: TRBJ2-1; D: TRBD2; DNA: TGTGCCAGCAGCACGCTAGCGGGAGGAATTGGTCGGAACAATGAGCAGTTCTTC; CDR3: CASSTLAGGIGRNNEQFF
size: -; V: TRBV27; J: TRBJ2-1; D: TRBD2; DNA: TGTGCCAGCACCCGTGGGGCGGGAGGAGGTAATGAGCAGTTCTTC; CDR3: CASTRGAGGGNEQFF
size: -; V: TRBV7-8; J: TRBJ1-1; D: -; DNA: TGTGCCAGCAGCTTAGCGGCAGGGACGAACACTGAAGCTTTCTTT; CDR3: CASSLAAGTNTEAFF
size: -; V: TRBV6-5; J: TRBJ1-1; D: -; DNA: TGTGCCAGCAGTTTCTGGGTGGGGGACACTGAAGCTTTCTTT; CDR3: CASSFWVGDTEAFF
size: -; V: TRBV9; J: TRBJ2-1; D: TRBD2; DNA: TGTGCCAGCAGCGTAGGGACTAGCGCATACAATGAGCAGTTCTTC; CDR3: CASSVGTSAYNEQFF
size: -; V: TRBV19; J: TRBJ1-3; D: -; DNA: TGTGCCAGTAGTGCCCTGGGGACTGGAAACACCATATATTTT; CDR3: CASSALGTGNTIYF
size: -; V: TRBV27; J: TRBJ1-5; D: -; DNA: TGTGCCAGCAGCCTATACAGGGTAGATCAGCCCCAGCATTTT; CDR3: CASSLYRVDQPQHF
size: -; V: TRBV4-3; J: TRBJ2-3; D: -; DNA: TGCGCCAGCAGCCAAGATGGGCCCCTACAGGGAGCTAGCACAGATACGCAGTATTTT; CDR3: CASSQDGPLQGASTDTQYF
size: -; V: TRBV27; J: TRBJ2-2; D: TRBD1; DNA: TGTGCCAGCAGCTTCGGACAGGGGTTTGGGGAGCTGTTTTTT; CDR3: CASSFGQGFGELFF
size: -; V: TRBV7-9; J: TRBJ2-7; D: TRBD1; DNA: TGTGCCAGCAGCTTACCGACAGGGGGTGCGAACGAGCAGTACTTC; CDR3: CASSLPTGGANEQYF
size: -; V: TRBV2; J: TRBJ2-7; D: TRBD1; DNA: TGTGCCAGCAGTACTCCGGACAGGGTCTACGAGCAGTACTTC; CDR3: CASSTPDRVYEQYF
size: -; V: TRBV4-1; J: TRBJ1-2; D: TRBD1; DNA: TGCGCCAGCAGCCACCCCGGGACAGGGACGGGGGACTATGGCTACACCTTC; CDR3: CASSHPGTGTGDYGYTF
size: -; V: TRBV18; J: TRBJ2-7; D: -; DNA: TGTGCCAGCTCACCACAGCTCGAGGGTCGGTACGAGCAGTACTTC; CDR3: CASSPQLEGRYEQYF
size: -; V: TRBV27; J: TRBJ2-7; D: -; DNA: TGTGCCAGCAGTCCCTCCGGTGGGGGGATCTCCTACGAGCAGTACTTC; CDR3: CASSPSGGGISYEQYF
size: -; V: TRBV11-2; J: TRBJ2-7; D: TRBD1; DNA: TGTGCCAGCAGCCCCGGCAGGGGGGGGACAGGGTCTCTCGAGCAGTACTTC; CDR3: CASSPGRGGTGSLEQYF
size: -; V: TRBV13; J: TRBJ2-7; D: TRBD2; DNA: TGTGCCAGCAGCCCCGGGACTAGTCTCTACGAGCAGTACTTC; CDR3: CASSPGTSLYEQYF
size: -; V: TRBV10-3; J: TRBJ1-1; D: -; DNA: TGTGCCATCAGTGAGGGAGGGGTGAACACTGAAGCTTTCTTT; CDR3: CAISEGGVNTEAFF
size: -; V: TRBV6-5; J: TRBJ2-7; D: -; DNA: TGTGCCAGCAGTTACTTAACAGGGTTTCCCTACGAGCAGTACTTC; CDR3: CASSYLTGFPYEQYF
size: few; V: TRBV6-6; J: TRBJ1-4; D: -; DNA: TGTGCCAGCTCGCCGTATGCAACTAATGAAAAACTGTTTTTT; CDR3: CASSPYATNEKLFF
size: -; V: TRBV27; J: TRBJ2-1; D: TRBD2; DNA: TGTGCCAGCAGTAGGGGACTAGCGGGGCCCAATGAGCAGTTCTTC; CDR3: CASSRGLAGPNEQFF
size: -; V: TRBV9; J: TRBJ2-6; D: -; DNA: TGTGCCAGCAGCGCGCACAGGATCTCTGGGGCCAACGTCCTGACTTTC; CDR3: CASSAHRISGANVLTF
size: -; V: TRBV28; J: TRBJ2-1; D: -; DNA: TGTGCCAGCAGTTTAAGGGGCTACAATGAGCAGTTCTTC; CDR3: CASSLRGYNEQFF
size: -; V: TRBV4-1; J: TRBJ2-3; D: TRBD2; DNA: TGCGCCAGCAGCCAAGGAGCGGGGGCGACAGATACGCAGTATTTT; CDR3: CASSQGAGATDTQYF
size: -; V: TRBV5-5; J: TRBJ1-1; D: -; DNA: TGTGCCAGCAGCCCTCTTAGATTGAACACTGAAGCTTTCTTT; CDR3: CASSPLRLNTEAFF
size: -; V: TRBV5-1; J: TRBJ1-1; D: -; DNA: TGCGCCAGCAGCTTGGGAGTGTTAGGGGTGCCTGGACAGAACACTGAAGCTTTCTTT; CDR3: CASSLGVLGVPGQNTEAFF
size: -; V: TRBV2; J: TRBJ2-7; D: -; DNA: TGTGCCAGCCTAACAGGGACTACCTACGAGCAGTACTTC; CDR3: CASLTGTTYEQYF
size: -; V: TRBV7-2; J: TRBJ2-5; D: TRBD1; DNA: TGTGCCAGCAGCTTAAGGACAGGCTCAGCGTTACTTGAGACCCAGTACTTC; CDR3: CASSLRTGSALLETQYF